Given below is one TCR beta chain in context. This sample stems from a study of blood T cell repertoires in COVID-19. Across the study: Sample material is recorded as cDNA or gDNA derived from T cells, B-cell-depleted T cells, or PBMCs.

This CDR3 is 17 amino acids long. Germline CDR1 and CDR2: LGHNA and YNFKEQ. V gave up 5 bases and J gave up 3 bases; unmatched junction bases: 9. Original analysis: Estimated nucleated cell counts came from reference gene primer amplification. Some clones are missing from TCRdb's copy, which holds only in-frame ones; the method was immunoSEQ multiplex PCR. For V, J and clone size, that table is used; D and trimming come from the DNA. The sample carries roughly 34,000 clones, around 90% recorded once. This TCR was sampled from a man aged 55 to 69 with active COVID-19. The chain employs TRBV4-2 and TRBJ1-3; 11 bases fit TRBD1. Sequenced input: peripheral blood. The CDR3 protein is CASSTRGQGVGGNTIYF. DNA for the CDR3: TGTGCCAGCAGCACTCGGGGACAGGGGGTCGGTGGAAACACCATATATTTT.